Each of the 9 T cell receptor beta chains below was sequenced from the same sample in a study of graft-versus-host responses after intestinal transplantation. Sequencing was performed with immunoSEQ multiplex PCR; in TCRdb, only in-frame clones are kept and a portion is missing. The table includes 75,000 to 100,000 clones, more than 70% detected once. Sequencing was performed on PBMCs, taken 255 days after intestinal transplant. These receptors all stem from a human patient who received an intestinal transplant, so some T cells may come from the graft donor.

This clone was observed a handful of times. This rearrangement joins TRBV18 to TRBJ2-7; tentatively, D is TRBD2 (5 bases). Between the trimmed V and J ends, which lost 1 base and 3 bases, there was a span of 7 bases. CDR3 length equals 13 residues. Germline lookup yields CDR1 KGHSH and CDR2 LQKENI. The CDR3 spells CASSPLRGYEQYV. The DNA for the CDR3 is TGTGCCAGCTCACCACTCCGGGGCTACGAGCAGTACGTC.

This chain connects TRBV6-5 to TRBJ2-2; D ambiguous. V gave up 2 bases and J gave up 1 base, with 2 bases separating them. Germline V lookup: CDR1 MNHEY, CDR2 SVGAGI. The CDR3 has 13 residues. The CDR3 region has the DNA TGTGCCAGCAGTTACAAGAACACCGGGGAGCTGTTTTTT. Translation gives CASSYKNTGELFF.

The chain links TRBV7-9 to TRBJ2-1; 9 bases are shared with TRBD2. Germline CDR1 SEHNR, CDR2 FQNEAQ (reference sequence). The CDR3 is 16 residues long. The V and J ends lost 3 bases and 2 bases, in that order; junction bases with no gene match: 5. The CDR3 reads CASSFGREGPYNEQFF. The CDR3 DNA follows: TGTGCCAGCAGCTTTGGGCGGGAGGGCCCCTACAATGAGCAGTTCTTC.

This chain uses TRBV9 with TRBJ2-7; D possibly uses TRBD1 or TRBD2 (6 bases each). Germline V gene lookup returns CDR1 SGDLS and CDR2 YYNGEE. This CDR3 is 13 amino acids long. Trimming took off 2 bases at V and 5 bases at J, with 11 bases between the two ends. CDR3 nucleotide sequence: TGTGCCAGCAGCGTCAGGGGAGGCGACGAGCAGTACTTC. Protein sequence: CASSVRGGDEQYF. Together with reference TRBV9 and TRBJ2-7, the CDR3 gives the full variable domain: DSGVTQTPKHLITATGQRVTLRCSPRSGDLSVYWYQQSLDQGLQFLIQYYNGEERAKGNILERFSAQQFPDLHSELNLSSLELGDSALYFCASSVRGGDEQYFGPGTRLTVT.

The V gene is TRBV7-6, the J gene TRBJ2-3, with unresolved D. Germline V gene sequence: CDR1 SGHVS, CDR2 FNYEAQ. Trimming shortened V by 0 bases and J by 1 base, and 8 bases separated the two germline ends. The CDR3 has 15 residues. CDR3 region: CASSLALGRTDTQYF. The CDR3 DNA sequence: TGTGCCAGCAGCTTAGCGCTTGGGCGCACAGATACGCAGTATTTT.

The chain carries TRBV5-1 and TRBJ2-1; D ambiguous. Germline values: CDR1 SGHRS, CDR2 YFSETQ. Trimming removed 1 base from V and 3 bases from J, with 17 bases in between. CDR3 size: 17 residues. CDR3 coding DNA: TGCGCCAGCAGCTTGACGATCCAAATCTCAAACTACAATGAGCAGTTCTTC. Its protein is CASSLTIQISNYNEQFF.

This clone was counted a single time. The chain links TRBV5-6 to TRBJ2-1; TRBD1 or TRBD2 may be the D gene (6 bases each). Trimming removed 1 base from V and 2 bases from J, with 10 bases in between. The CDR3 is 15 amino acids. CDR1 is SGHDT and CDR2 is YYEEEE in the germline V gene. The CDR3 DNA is TGTGCCAGCAGCTTGTTAGGGGGGACCTACAATGAGCAGTTCTTC. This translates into CASSLLGGTYNEQFF.

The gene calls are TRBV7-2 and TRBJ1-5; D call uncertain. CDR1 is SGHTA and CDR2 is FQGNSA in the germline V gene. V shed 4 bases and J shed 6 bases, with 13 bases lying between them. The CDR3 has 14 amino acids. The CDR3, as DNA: TGTGCCAGCAGCTCCCAAAGCAACGGTCAGCCCCAGCATTTT. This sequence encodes CASSSQSNGQPQHF. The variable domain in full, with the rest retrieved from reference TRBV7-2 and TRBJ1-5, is GAGVSQSPSNKVTEKGKDVELRCDPISGHTALYWYRQSLGQGLEFLIYFQGNSAPDKSGLPSDRFSAERTGGSVSTLTIQRTQQEDSAVYLCASSSQSNGQPQHFGDGTRLSIL.

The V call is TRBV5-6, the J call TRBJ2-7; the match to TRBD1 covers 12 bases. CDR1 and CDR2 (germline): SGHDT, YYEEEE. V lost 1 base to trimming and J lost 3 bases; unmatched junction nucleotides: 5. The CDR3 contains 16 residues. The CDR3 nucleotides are TGTGCCAGCAGCTTGTGGGGACAGGGGGCGAACTACGAGCAGTACTTC. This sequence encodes CASSLWGQGANYEQYF.